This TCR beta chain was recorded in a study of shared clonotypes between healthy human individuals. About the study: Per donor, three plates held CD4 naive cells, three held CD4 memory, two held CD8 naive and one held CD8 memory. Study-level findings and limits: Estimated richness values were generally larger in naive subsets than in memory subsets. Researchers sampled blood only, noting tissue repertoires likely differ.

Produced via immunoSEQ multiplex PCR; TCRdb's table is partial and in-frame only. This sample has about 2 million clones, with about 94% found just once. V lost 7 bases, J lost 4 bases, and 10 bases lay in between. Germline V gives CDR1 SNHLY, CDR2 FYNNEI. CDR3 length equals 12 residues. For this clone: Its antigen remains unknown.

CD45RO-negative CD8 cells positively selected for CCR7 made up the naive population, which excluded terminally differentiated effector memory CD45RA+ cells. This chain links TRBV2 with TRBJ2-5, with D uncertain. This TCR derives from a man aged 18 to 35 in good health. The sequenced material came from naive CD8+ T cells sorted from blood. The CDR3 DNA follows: TGTGCCAGCAAAGATGACGGAGAGACCCAGTACTTC. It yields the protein CASKDDGETQYF.